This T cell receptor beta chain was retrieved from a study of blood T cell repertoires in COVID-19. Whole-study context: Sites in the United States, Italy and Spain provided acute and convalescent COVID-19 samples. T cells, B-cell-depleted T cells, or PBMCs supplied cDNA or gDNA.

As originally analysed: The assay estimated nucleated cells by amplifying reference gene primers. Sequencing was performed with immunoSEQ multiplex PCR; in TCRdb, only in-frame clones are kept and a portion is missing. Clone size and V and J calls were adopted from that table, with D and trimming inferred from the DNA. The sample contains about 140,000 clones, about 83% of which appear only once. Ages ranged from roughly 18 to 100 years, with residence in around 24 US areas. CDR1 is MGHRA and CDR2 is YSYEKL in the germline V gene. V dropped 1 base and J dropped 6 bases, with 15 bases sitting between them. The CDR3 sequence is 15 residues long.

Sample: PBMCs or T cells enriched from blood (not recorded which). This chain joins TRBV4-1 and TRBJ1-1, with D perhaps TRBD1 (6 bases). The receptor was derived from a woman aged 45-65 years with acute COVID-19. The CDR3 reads CASSQAGTWMPEAFF. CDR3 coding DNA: TGCGCCAGCAGCCAAGCCGGGACATGGATGCCTGAAGCTTTCTTT.